Following are 13 T cell receptor beta chains from one sample sequenced in a study of CD8+CD57+ T cells in acquired aplastic anemia. Genomic DNA, serving as template, underwent TCR beta VDJ and CDR3 profiling. TCRdb itself ran the reads through MiXCR, one entry per CDR3 protein. The top ten hold 8% to 8.5% of the sample, which has under 150,000 distinct CDR3 sequences, 41% seen once. The specimen was sorted CD4+, CD8+, or CD8+CD57+ T cells (not recorded which) from PBMCs. The receptors were sampled from a human donor in good health, serving as a control.

This clonotype was observed at least ten times. This sequence joins TRBV5-1 and TRBJ2-1, with D unresolved. Germline V gene lookup returns CDR1 SGHRS and CDR2 YFSETQ. With 4 bases removed from V and 7 bases from J, the gap between germline ends came to 9 bases. The CDR3 runs 12 residues. As DNA, the CDR3 is TGCGCCAGCAGCCTCTCCGGTAATGAGCAGTTCTTC. It encodes CASSLSGNEQFF.

This clonotype appeared many times. CDR3 residues: CSATSLGESSPLHF. CDR3 nucleotide sequence: TGCAGTGCCACTAGCCTTGGGGAGAGTTCACCCCTCCACTTT. The J gene is TRBJ1-6, the V gene TRBV20-1; D gene ambiguous. The CDR3 spans 14 residues. V was shortened by 6 bases and J by 9 bases, with 18 bases between the two germline ends. The V gene's germline CDR1 is DFQATT and CDR2 SNEGSKA (reference sequence).

In its sample, this clonotype was seen many times. The V and J genes are TRBV7-2 and TRBJ2-2, with no clear D. Trimming pared 5 bases from V and 4 bases from J, leaving 11 bases between. The CDR3 has 14 amino acids. Germline V gene data show CDR1 as SGHTA and CDR2 as FQGNSA. The CDR3 bases are TGTGCCAGCAGCGAAACGAGGCCCACCGGGGAGCTGTTTTTT. Amino acids: CASSETRPTGELFF.

J is TRBJ2-5 and V is TRBV5-1, with 8 bases that match TRBD2. CDR1 and CDR2 from the germline V gene are SGHRS and YFSETQ. The CDR3 spans 13 residues. With 1 base clipped from V and 9 bases from J, the junction kept 5 bases outside the gene matches. The CDR3 DNA follows: TGCGCCAGCAGCTTGAAGCGGGGGACGGCCCAGTACTTC. Protein product: CASSLKRGTAQYF.

As to this clonotype: A much larger clone lies a single base off, so this may be a read error. J is TRBJ1-1 and V is TRBV28; D unresolved. With 5 bases removed from V and 6 bases from J, the gap between germline ends came to 10 bases. Germline V lookup: CDR1 MDHEN, CDR2 SYDVKM. The CDR3 spans 12 residues. The CDR3 spells CASSLLLPEAFF. In DNA form, the CDR3 reads TGTGCCAGCAGTCTCCTTCTTCCTGAAGCTTTCTTT.

The rearrangement uses TRBV18 and TRBJ2-5; D not certain. In germline, CDR1 is KGHSH, CDR2 LQKENI. V was clipped by 5 bases and J by 5 bases, with 15 bases between them. This CDR3 region has 14 residues. The CDR3 region has the DNA TGTGCCAGCTCAGCGGCGGCCAGGCCGGAGACCCAGTACTTC. Residues: CASSAAARPETQYF.

This clonotype was counted a single time. The chain employs TRBV19 and TRBJ2-7; weak D call: TRBD1 (5 bases). The CDR3 is 15 residues long. Trimming pared 6 bases from V and 0 bases from J, leaving 15 bases between. Germline values: CDR1 LNHDA, CDR2 SQIVND (reference sequence). The CDR3 coding sequence is TGTGCCAGTAGCCCGACAGCACACTACTCCTACGAGCAGTACTTC. It yields the protein CASSPTAHYSYEQYF.

V gene TRBV15 combines with J gene TRBJ1-4; no clear D gene. Trimming removed 1 base from V and 4 bases from J, with 7 bases in between. Per the germline V gene, CDR1 is LNHNV and CDR2 is YYDKDF (reference sequence). The CDR3 runs to 14 residues. CDR3 bases: TGTGCCACCAGCAGAGGACGGTTTAATGAAAAACTGTTTTTT. It is translated as CATSRGRFNEKLFF.

This clonotype appeared many times. The rearrangement joins TRBV7-6 to TRBJ1-5; perhaps TRBD1 as D (6 bases). The V gene's germline CDR1 is SGHVS and CDR2 FNYEAQ. The CDR3 consists of 14 residues. V lost 6 bases, J lost 7 bases, and 16 bases lay in between. CDR3 amino acids: CASSRGAEEQPQHF. CDR3 bases: TGTGCCAGCAGTAGGGGGGCCGAGGAACAGCCCCAGCATTTT.

The rearrangement joins TRBV7-9 to TRBJ2-7; 9 bases map to TRBD2. The J call is doubtful: the DNA matches TRBJ2-1 better. The CDR3 runs to 15 residues. Germline assignment: CDR1 SEHNR and CDR2 FQNEAQ (reference sequence). CDR3 protein: CASSLAGGGVGEQFF. In DNA, the CDR3 is TGTGCCAGCAGCTTAGCGGGCGGGGGGGTCGGTGAGCAGTTCTTC.

The rearrangement joins TRBV9 to TRBJ1-1, with D perhaps TRBD1 (5 bases). The CDR3 totals 14 residues. The ends were cut back, 0 bases at V and 1 base at J, with 7 bases in the middle. From germline, CDR1 is SGDLS and CDR2 YYNGEE. The CDR3 coding sequence is TGTGCCAGCAGCGTAGGACAGCAGAACACTGAAGCTTTCTTT. This translates into CASSVGQQNTEAFF.

In this sample, this clonotype turned up many times. The chain couples TRBV28 to TRBJ1-5, with a tentative D call TRBD1 (5 bases). The CDR3 contains 13 residues. Trimming stripped 8 bases from V and 4 bases from J, with 12 bases between. Germline V gives CDR1 MDHEN, CDR2 SYDVKM. The CDR3 loop is CASGDRRNQPQHF. In DNA, the CDR3 is TGTGCCAGCGGAGACAGACGAAATCAGCCCCAGCATTTT.

In this sample, this clonotype turned up many times. The CDR3: CSVEGRGGYTF. The CDR3 bases are TGCAGCGTTGAAGGAAGGGGGGGCTACACCTTC. The chain is built from TRBV29-1 and TRBJ1-2; D might be TRBD1 (6 bases). This CDR3 is 11 amino acids long. Trimming pared 1 base from V and 8 bases from J, leaving 8 bases between. CDR1 is SQVTM and CDR2 is ANQGSEA in the germline V gene.